This is a list of T cell receptor beta chains from one sample in a study of cytotoxic CD8 clonotypes in ibrutinib-treated CLL. Only in-frame clones appear in the TCRdb table, and some are missing; sequencing was by immunoSEQ multiplex PCR. The sample yields roughly 220,000 clones, over 65% seen once. The sample in question was PBMCs, obtained after 12 months of ibrutinib treatment. The receptors derive from a human donor with chronic lymphocytic leukemia. Both conserved end residues are part of each CDR3. D genes are given only for firm matches. A clone size is listed for some rows: how often the clone was seen (once, few, many), or a class if it is expanded.

v_call	j_call	d_call	clone_size	cdr3_aa	cdr3_nt
TRBV18	TRBJ1-3	.	.	CASSPQGIPSGNTIYF	TGTGCCAGCTCACCCCAGGGGATTCCCTCTGGAAACACCATATATTTT
TRBV10-3	TRBJ1-2	.	.	CAIRTRTVGSRSYTF	TGTGCCATCAGGACTAGGACAGTGGGTAGTAGGAGCTACACCTTC
TRBV30	TRBJ2-3	.	.	CAWSPTTDTQYF	TGTGCCTGGAGTCCTACCACAGATACGCAGTATTTT
TRBV30	TRBJ2-7	TRBD1	.	CACDRGVMYEQYF	TGTGCCTGTGACAGGGGGGTCATGTACGAGCAGTACTTC
TRBV27	TRBJ1-1	.	.	CASSLRRNTEAFF	TGTGCCAGCAGTTTGCGACGGAACACTGAAGCTTTCTTT
TRBV30	TRBJ2-7	.	.	CAWSGTVDEQYF	TGTGCCTGGAGTGGGACCGTGGACGAGCAGTACTTC
TRBV29-1	TRBJ2-2	.	.	CSVPGHSTTGELFF	TGCAGCGTCCCGGGACACTCTACCACCGGGGAGCTGTTTTTT
TRBV6-1	TRBJ1-1	TRBD1	.	CASSEVARGRPNTEAFF	TGTGCCAGCAGTGAAGTTGCCAGGGGGCGTCCGAACACTGAAGCTTTCTTT
TRBV18	TRBJ1-5	TRBD1	once	CASSRQGGQPQHF	TGTGCCAGCTCACGACAGGGGGGCCAGCCCCAGCATTTT
TRBV19	TRBJ1-3	TRBD1	.	CASSVNRGPSGNTIYF	TGTGCCAGTAGTGTCAACAGGGGTCCCTCTGGAAACACCATATATTTT
TRBV7-6	TRBJ2-2	TRBD1	.	CASSYAPQGATGELFF	TGTGCCAGCAGCTACGCCCCCCAGGGGGCCACCGGGGAGCTGTTTTTT
TRBV6-5	TRBJ1-2	.	.	CAIGRDYGYTF	TGTGCCATCGGGAGGGACTATGGCTACACCTTC
TRBV5-1	TRBJ2-1	.	.	CASSVNMGAHNEQFF	TGCGCCAGCAGCGTAAATATGGGGGCCCACAATGAGCAGTTCTTC
TRBV28	TRBJ1-1	.	few	CASSLTRVGGRRNTEAFF	TGTGCCAGCAGTTTAACCCGAGTCGGGGGGCGCAGGAACACTGAAGCTTTCTTT
TRBV7-9	TRBJ2-1	TRBD2	.	CASSGLRGGPYNEQFF	TGTGCCAGCAGCGGTCTTCGGGGGGGTCCCTACAATGAGCAGTTCTTC
TRBV11-2	TRBJ2-3	TRBD2	.	CASSSDREGTDTQYF	TGTGCCAGCAGCTCGGATCGGGAGGGCACAGATACGCAGTATTTT
TRBV30	TRBJ2-5	.	.	CAWAGDVKETQYF	TGTGCCTGGGCCGGGGACGTTAAAGAGACCCAGTACTTC
TRBV29-1	TRBJ2-2	.	.	CSVPELTGELFF	TGCAGCGTCCCCGAGTTAACCGGGGAGCTGTTTTTT
TRBV13	TRBJ2-2	TRBD1	.	CASSLRQGASTGELFF	TGTGCCAGCAGCCTCCGACAGGGGGCGAGCACCGGGGAGCTGTTTTTT
TRBV19	TRBJ2-1	.	.	CASSIDFGSSKIYNEQFF	TGTGCCAGTAGTATAGATTTCGGTAGCTCAAAAATTTACAATGAGCAGTTCTTC
TRBV7-8	TRBJ2-2	.	few	CASSLASQGKTGELFF	TGTGCCAGCAGCTTAGCGTCTCAGGGAAAGACCGGGGAGCTGTTTTTT
TRBV11-3	TRBJ1-1	TRBD1	.	CASSSRTGIGAFF	TGTGCCAGCAGCTCCCGGACAGGAATCGGGGCTTTCTTT
TRBV29-1	TRBJ2-1	.	.	CSVPRGGALAEQFF	TGCAGCGTCCCCCGAGGGGGGGCCCTTGCGGAGCAGTTCTTC
TRBV19	TRBJ1-1	.	.	CASSIGQGLGNTEAFF	TGTGCCAGTAGTATCGGCCAGGGGCTGGGGAACACTGAAGCTTTCTTT
TRBV5-1	TRBJ2-5	TRBD2	.	CASSLGSGGRETQYF	TGCGCCAGCAGCTTGGGGAGCGGGGGTAGAGAGACCCAGTACTTC
TRBV25-1	TRBJ2-2	.	.	CASRGVGELFF	TGTGCCAGCAGAGGGGTCGGGGAGCTGTTTTTT
TRBV18	TRBJ2-3	TRBD2	.	CASSPPGLAGVLYTQYF	TGTGCCAGCTCACCACCCGGGTTAGCGGGAGTCCTGTATACGCAGTATTTT
TRBV9	TRBJ1-2	.	.	CASSRDGLPTF	TGTGCCAGCAGTCGGGACGGGCTCCCCACCTTC
TRBV7-2	TRBJ1-5	.	.	CASSGTQGGPQHF	TGTGCCAGCAGCGGGACCCAGGGAGGCCCCCAGCATTTT
TRBV6-6	TRBJ2-1	TRBD1	.	CASSNRGVSYNEQFF	TGTGCCAGCAGTAACAGGGGGGTTTCCTACAATGAGCAGTTCTTC
TRBV7-2	TRBJ2-6	.	few	CASSLRSPISGANVLTF	TGTGCCAGCAGCTTACGGAGTCCAATCTCTGGGGCCAACGTCCTGACTTTC
TRBV7-6	TRBJ1-3	.	few	CASSVDTSGNTIYF	TGTGCCAGCAGCGTTGACACCTCTGGAAACACCATATATTTT
TRBV28	TRBJ1-1	.	few	CASSSHPGNEAFF	TGTGCCAGCAGTTCCCACCCGGGGAATGAAGCTTTCTTT
TRBV15	TRBJ1-4	.	.	CATSSGRGGEKLFF	TGTGCCACCAGCAGCGGTAGGGGCGGTGAAAAACTGTTTTTT
TRBV4-3	TRBJ1-1	.	.	CASSQVVLMNTEAFF	TGCGCCAGCAGCCAAGTGGTCCTCATGAACACTGAAGCTTTCTTT
TRBV30	TRBJ1-2	.	.	CASEGGTGYGYTF	TGTGCCTCGGAAGGCGGGACGGGATATGGCTACACCTTC
TRBV10-2	TRBJ1-2	.	.	CASSTPANYGYTF	TGCGCCAGCAGCACCCCAGCTAACTATGGCTACACCTTC
TRBV6-5	TRBJ1-3	.	.	CASSYAQSGNTIYF	TGTGCCAGCAGTTACGCGCAGTCTGGAAACACCATATATTTT
TRBV7-2	TRBJ1-4	.	.	CASSWSGGLLGEKLFF	TGTGCCAGCAGCTGGTCTGGGGGACTCCTGGGAGAAAAACTGTTTTTT
TRBV28	TRBJ2-7	TRBD2	.	CASSFRTSGSFVYEQYF	TGTGCCAGCAGTTTTAGGACTAGCGGGAGTTTTGTCTACGAGCAGTACTTC
TRBV27	TRBJ1-1	.	few	CASSTRSQGWKTEAFF	TGTGCCAGCAGTACGCGATCACAGGGTTGGAAGACTGAAGCTTTCTTT
TRBV9	TRBJ1-1	.	many	CASSVDYGARGAFF	TGTGCCAGCAGCGTAGATTACGGGGCAAGGGGAGCTTTCTTT
TRBV9	TRBJ1-2	.	.	CASSANRDYGYTF	TGTGCCAGCAGCGCAAACCGGGACTATGGCTACACCTTC
TRBV20-1	TRBJ1-2	.	.	CSPKASYTF	TGCAGCCCCAAAGCCAGCTACACCTTC
TRBV23-1	TRBJ1-6	.	.	CASSPRGRNSPLHF	TGCGCCAGCAGTCCCCGGGGTCGAAATTCACCCCTCCACTTT
TRBV29-1	TRBJ1-2	.	few	CSGDTNNYGYTF	TGCAGCGGTGACACTAATAACTATGGCTACACCTTC
TRBV7-9	TRBJ1-1	.	.	CASSITGTTEAFF	TGTGCCAGCAGCATTACAGGGACCACTGAAGCTTTCTTT
TRBV7-9	TRBJ2-2	TRBD1	few	CASSRGSTGVTGELFF	TGTGCCAGCAGCCGCGGGTCGACAGGGGTCACCGGGGAGCTGTTTTTT
TRBV5-5	TRBJ1-2	.	.	CASSPAWGPTGYGYTF	TGTGCCAGCAGCCCGGCATGGGGGCCCACTGGCTATGGCTACACCTTC
TRBV4-2	TRBJ2-2	TRBD1	.	CASSQEDRGPTGELFF	TGTGCCAGCAGCCAAGAGGACAGGGGTCCGACCGGGGAGCTGTTTTTT